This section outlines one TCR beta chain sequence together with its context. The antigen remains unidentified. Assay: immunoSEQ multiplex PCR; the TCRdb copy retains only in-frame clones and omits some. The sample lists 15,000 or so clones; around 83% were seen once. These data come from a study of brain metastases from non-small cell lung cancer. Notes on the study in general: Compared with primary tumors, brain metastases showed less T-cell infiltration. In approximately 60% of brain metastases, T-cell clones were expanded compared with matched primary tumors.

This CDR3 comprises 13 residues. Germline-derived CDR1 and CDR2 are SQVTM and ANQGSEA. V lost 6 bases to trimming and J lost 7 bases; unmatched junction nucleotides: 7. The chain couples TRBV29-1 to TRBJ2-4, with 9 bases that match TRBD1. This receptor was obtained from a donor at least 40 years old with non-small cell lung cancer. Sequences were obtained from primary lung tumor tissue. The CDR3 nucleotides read TGCAGCGTCGGGACAGGGAGGACCAACATTCAGTACTTC. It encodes CSVGTGRTNIQYF.